This TCR beta chain was sequenced for a study of T-cell memory formation after mild COVID-19. Study at large: There were largely donor-specific TCR clusters.

The study's findings and limits: Cross-reactive memory seemingly joined, as some responding clones were found in pre-infection memory. Day 15 to 85 contractors were CD4/CD8 balanced; later expanders leaned CD4+.

TCRdb reprocessed the 5' RACE reads via MiXCR and lists one record per CDR3 protein. The sample lists 150,000 to 200,000 distinct CDR3 sequences, around 18% occurring once. The CDR3 runs 14 residues. V was trimmed by 6 bases and J by 4 bases, leaving 15 bases between them. Comments on this clonotype: What it recognizes is unknown.

Sequencing was performed on PBMCs or a T cell subset sorted from them (not recorded which). This clonotype was sampled from a man aged 18 to 29 who had mild COVID-19 (a few samples of this study predate the infection). Cell type and time point are not known. V usage is TRBV12-3 or TRBV12-4 and J usage is TRBJ1-1, with a weak D call TRBD1 (6 bases). CDR3 coding DNA: TGTGCCAGCAGCCCCAGGGGAGAGAGCACTGAAGCTTTCTTT. Residues: CASSPRGESTEAFF.